Listed here are 16 T cell receptor beta chains from one sample, sequenced in a study of cytomegalovirus exposure and HLA in healthy donors. Primers: 60 Vbeta forward and 13 Jbeta reverse. Repertoires were generated with immunoSEQ multiplex PCR, while TCRdb's copy carries only in-frame clones and drops some. The table lists about 120,000 clones, 60% to 85% of them singletons, with 2.5% to 3.5% in the top ten. The sequencing input was PBMCs. The receptors stem from a woman aged 25 to 39 in good health and CMV-seropositive.

The gene calls are TRBV4-1 and TRBJ1-3, with D perhaps matching TRBD1 (6 bases). CDR3 length: 15 amino acids. CDR1 is MGHRA, CDR2 YSYEKL, per germline. Trimming shortened V by 3 bases and J by 6 bases, and 15 bases separated the two germline ends. CDR3 loop: CASSHPDRIENTIYF. CDR3 bases: TGCGCCAGCAGCCACCCCGACAGGATCGAAAACACCATATATTTT.

The chain links TRBV9 to TRBJ2-7, with a tentative D call TRBD2 (5 bases). This CDR3 has 13 residues. Trimming stripped 4 bases from V and 7 bases from J, with 15 bases between. The V gene's germline CDR1 is SGDLS and CDR2 YYNGEE. CDR3: CASSPSGEREQYF. The CDR3 DNA sequence: TGTGCCAGCAGCCCGAGTGGGGAGAGGGAGCAGTACTTC.

This clone was seen more than once but under ten times. This chain links TRBV6-4 with TRBJ2-1, with TRBD2 matching 7 bases. Germline assignment: CDR1 MRHNA and CDR2 SNTAGT. The CDR3 is made up of 16 amino acids. J gave up 0 bases and V 5 bases, and 7 bases lay outside the gene matches. The CDR3 DNA reads as TGTGCCAGCAGTTCCTCAAGCGGGGCCTCCTACAATGAGCAGTTCTTC. Amino acids: CASSSSSGASYNEQFF.

The chain is built from TRBV12-2 and TRBJ2-1; TRBD1, the table's D call, lacks a check against the DNA. TRBV12-2 is described as a pseudogene. The CDR3 is 17 amino acids. CDR3 in amino acids: CASRLAYRTGTYNEQFF. CDR3 DNA: TGTGCAAGTCGCTTAGCGTATCGGACAGGGACCTACAATGAGCAGTTCTTC.

This chain connects TRBV10-1 to TRBJ1-2, with D possibly being TRBD1 (6 bases). Germline CDR1 and CDR2: WNHNN and SYGVQD (reference sequence). The CDR3 is made up of 14 amino acids. Trimming took off 0 bases at V and 6 bases at J, with 11 bases between the two ends. CDR3 residues: CASSESGGGHGYTF. In nucleotides, the CDR3 is TGCGCCAGCAGTGAGTCAGGGGGGGGCCATGGCTACACCTTC.

This sequence joins TRBV7-9 and TRBJ2-5; unclear D gene. The V and J ends lost 5 bases and 4 bases respectively, with 14 bases between them. This CDR3 is 14 amino acids long. The germline V gene encodes CDR1 SEHNR and CDR2 FQNEAQ (reference sequence). CDR3 residues: CASSLTGLSETQYF. The CDR3 DNA is TGTGCCAGCAGCCTCACTGGGCTGTCAGAGACCCAGTACTTC.

The rearrangement uses TRBV7-3 and TRBJ2-2; tentatively, D is TRBD2 (5 bases). Germline CDR1 is SGHTA and CDR2 is FQGTGA. Trimming took off 5 bases at V and 0 bases at J, with 7 bases between the two ends. The CDR3 runs 14 residues. CDR3 coding DNA: TGTGCCAGCAGCCCGGGATCGAACACCGGGGAGCTGTTTTTT. Protein sequence: CASSPGSNTGELFF.

This sequence joins TRBV7-9 and TRBJ2-1; 14 nucleotides align to TRBD2. Trimming removed 5 bases from V and 1 base from J; junction bases left unmatched: 4. Germline CDR1 SEHNR, CDR2 FQNEAQ (reference sequence). CDR3 length equals 17 residues. CDR3 DNA: TGTGCCAGCAGCCTTCGGACTAGCGGGGGGTCCTACAATGAGCAGTTCTTC. It translates to CASSLRTSGGSYNEQFF.

The CDR3 coding sequence is TGTGCCAGTAGTCCTGCAGGGAATTCCTACGAGCAGTACTTC. Its translation is CASSPAGNSYEQYF. The chain is built from TRBV19 and TRBJ2-7, with a tentative D call TRBD1 (5 bases). V lost 5 bases and J 1 base, leaving 12 bases between the germline ends. Germline loops: CDR1 LNHDA, CDR2 SQIVND (reference sequence). This CDR3 is 14 amino acids long.

The V call is TRBV28, the J call TRBJ2-5; 8 positions agree with TRBD1. Germline CDR1 reads MDHEN; CDR2 reads SYDVKM. The CDR3 contains 16 residues. Trimming removed 5 bases from V and 4 bases from J; junction bases left unmatched: 12. As DNA, the CDR3 is TGTGCCAGCAGTGCTATGGACAGGGAAATTGGAGAGACCCAGTACTTC. As protein: CASSAMDREIGETQYF.

The chain links TRBV18 to TRBJ1-1; possibly TRBD1 for D (6 bases). V was shortened by 4 bases and J by 4 bases, with 10 bases between the two germline ends. CDR1 KGHSH and CDR2 LQKENI come from the germline V gene. This CDR3 comprises 13 residues. DNA of the CDR3: TGTGCCAGCTCACTCCTGGGGGCCACTGAAGCTTTCTTT. Translated: CASSLLGATEAFF.

The V call is TRBV5-1, the J call TRBJ2-5, with a weak D call TRBD2 (5 bases). Germline V lookup: CDR1 SGHRS, CDR2 YFSETQ. The length of the CDR3 is 15 residues. The V gene lost 5 bases and the J gene lost 2 bases, with 16 bases spanning the gap. DNA of the CDR3: TGCGCCAGCAGGATGGACTTCGGCACTCAAGAGACCCAGTACTTC. Its protein product is CASRMDFGTQETQYF.

The rearrangement links TRBV7-8 to TRBJ2-5; 7 bases align to TRBD1. Gene TRBJ2-7 matches the end of the DNA better, so the J call may be wrong. The CDR3 runs to 18 residues. Germline V gene data show CDR1 as SGHVS and CDR2 as FQNEAQ. The CDR3 region is CASSLVYAPGQRIYEQYF. For the CDR3, the DNA is TGTGCCAGCAGCTTAGTATATGCCCCGGGACAGCGGATCTACGAGCAGTACTTC.

This chain links TRBV10-3 with TRBJ2-1, with D tentatively TRBD1 (6 bases). CDR3 size: 19 residues. V lost 8 bases to trimming and J lost 10 bases, with 36 bases between them. Germline loops: CDR1 ENHRY, CDR2 SYGVKD. CDR3 amino acids: CAIGPRGLSGPVGKWEQFF. For the CDR3, the DNA is TGTGCCATCGGGCCCAGGGGTTTGAGTGGCCCAGTTGGGAAATGGGAGCAGTTCTTC.

The chain carries TRBV28 and TRBJ1-6; possible D gene TRBD1, 5 bases. V lost 3 bases and J 0 bases, leaving 21 bases between the germline ends. Germline V gene lookup returns CDR1 MDHEN and CDR2 SYDVKM. This CDR3 contains 20 residues. The CDR3, as DNA: TGTGCCAGCAGTTTTGGAGACAAGCGGGGCAAAAGCTCCTATAATTCACCCCTCCACTTT. Translating gives CASSFGDKRGKSSYNSPLHF.

This clone was counted a few times. This rearrangement joins TRBV4-3 to TRBJ2-3; 8 bases agree with TRBD1. In germline, CDR1 is LGHNA, CDR2 YSLEER. The CDR3 is made up of 15 amino acids. After removal of 2 bases from V and 6 bases from J, the junction contained 7 bases not matched to a gene. The CDR3, as DNA: TGCGCCAGCAGCCAAAAACAGGGGGGCGCGGATACGCAGTATTTT. As protein: CASSQKQGGADTQYF.